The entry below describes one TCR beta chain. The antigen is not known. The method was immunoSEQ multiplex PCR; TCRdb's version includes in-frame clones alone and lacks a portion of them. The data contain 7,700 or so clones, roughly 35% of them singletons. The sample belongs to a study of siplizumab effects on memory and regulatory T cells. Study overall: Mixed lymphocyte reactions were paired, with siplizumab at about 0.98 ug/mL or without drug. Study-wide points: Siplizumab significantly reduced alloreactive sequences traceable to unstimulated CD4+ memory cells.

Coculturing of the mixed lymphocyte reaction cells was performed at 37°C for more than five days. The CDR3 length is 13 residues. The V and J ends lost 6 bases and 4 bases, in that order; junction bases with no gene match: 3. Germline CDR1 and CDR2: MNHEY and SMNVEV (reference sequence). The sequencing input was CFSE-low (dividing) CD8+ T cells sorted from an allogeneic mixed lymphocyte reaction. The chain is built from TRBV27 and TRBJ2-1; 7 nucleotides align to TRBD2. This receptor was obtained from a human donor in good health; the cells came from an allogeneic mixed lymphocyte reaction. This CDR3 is CASSLADYNEQFF. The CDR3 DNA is TGTGCCAGCAGCCTAGCGGATTACAATGAGCAGTTCTTC.